This T cell receptor (beta chain) was sequenced in a study of a mutant IDH1 vaccine in newly diagnosed glioma (dated by TCRdb to the early 2020s). Concerning the study at large: In the chemotherapy-containing groups, vaccination started alongside temozolomide cycles, whereas in patients who had radiotherapy alone it started 4-6 weeks after radiotherapy. Of the roughly 32 patients who were treated, approximately 60% were male and roughly 38% were female, and the mean age was about 40 years. Prior to enrollment, standard therapy consisting of radiotherapy alone, temozolomide alone, or radiochemotherapy with temozolomide had been administered to patients, with the combination being received by most patients. Visit V12 was the week-35 safety follow-up and visit V13 was the week-47 end of study. Peripheral blood was collected at six visits: V03 (baseline), V05, V07, V10, V12 and V13. Longitudinal TCRB deep sequencing was done for some 26 treated patients, wherever samples were available for exploratory analyses.

Details on this clone: No cognate antigen has been identified for it. Within one base of it there is no much larger clone, and no base qualities were kept.

Taken from the germline V gene, the CDR1 and CDR2 loops are SGHRS and YFSETQ. Taken from cysteine to phenylalanine, the CDR3 has 16 residues. CDR3 DNA only is kept here, 48 bases in frame from base 1. V is reduced by 2 bases and J by 5 bases, leaving a spacing of 16 bases between them. Library preparation used the immunoSEQ multiplex PCR assay. Rearranged TCR beta chain sequences were amplified with the hsTCRB Kit following the manufacturer's protocol. Sequencing of TCRB libraries was carried out on an Illumina MiSeq. Per the source publication's procedure: The proprietary platform of the kit vendor was used for demultiplexing, trimming and gene mapping. In its TCRdb copy, this immuneACCESS table keeps in-frame sequences only and misses some clones. Where compared with another copy, unresolved V genes explain less than half of these, and the others have no known cause. D and trimming come from the DNA, and the V and J calls and clone size come from that table. The table for this sample lists 90,000 to 100,000 clones; around 92% of them were counted only once. The ten biggest clones cover 0.6% to 0.95% of the sample.

Overall results and qualifications from the work: It was noted by the authors that analyses of patient blood samples could not be reproduced owing to sample limitations. Availability determined which PBMC samples were chosen for TCRB deep sequencing. Across multiple MHC alleles, vaccine-induced immune responses were seen in around 94% of patients. No apparent relationship was observed between pseudoprogression and alterations in the top peripheral T cell clonotypes detected by TCRB sequencing.

The time point label, read with the paper, signifies: week 47, end of study. Each vaccine dose was 300 ug of a 20-mer mutant IDH1 peptide in Montanide, given subcutaneously with topical imiquimod. Across visits V03 through V10, patients got a total of eight vaccinations, given in weeks 1, 3, 5, 7, 11, 15, 19 and 23. Newly diagnosed WHO grade 3 or 4 IDH1-mutant astrocytomas showing loss of nuclear ATRX were present in the donors. The samples were drawn from NOA16, a multicentre, single-arm, open-label phase I trial in Germany that tested a mutant IDH1 peptide vaccine in humans for the first time. Genomic DNA for TCRB sequencing was extracted from EDTA blood using the DNeasy Blood and Tissue Kit.

This receptor chain uses TRBV5-1 and TRBJ2-2; TRBD1 is possibly the D segment (6 matching bases). Sequences were derived from PBMCs, sampled from a glioma patient whose treatment included an IDH1 peptide vaccine. The receptor's source is a woman in her forties or fifties with glioma. The CDR3 protein sequence reads: CASSFGGQGSTGELFF. The base sequence is TGCGCCAGCAGCTTCGGCGGGCAGGGGAGTACCGGGGAGCTGTTTTTT.